Presented here are 28 T cell receptor beta chains from one specimen sequenced in a study of glioma-infiltrating T cells after dendritic cell vaccination. Sequencing used immunoSEQ multiplex PCR; TCRdb keeps in-frame clones, though not all of them. The profile shows 93,000 or so clones, 79% of them singletons. Sequenced material: blood, taken before dendritic cell vaccination. These receptors were collected from a human donor with glioblastoma.

J is TRBJ1-1 and V is TRBV2; 7 positions match TRBD1. CDR1 is SNHLY and CDR2 is FYNNEI in the germline V gene. V lost 4 bases, J lost 5 bases, and 4 bases stayed unmatched. The CDR3 length is 13 residues. The CDR3 bases are TGTGCCAGCAGTGCCAGGGGGTGGACTGAAGCTTTCTTT. This gives the protein CASSARGWTEAFF.

CDR3: CSVEGDAGEEQYF. The CDR3 DNA follows: TGCAGCGTTGAAGGCGACGCAGGGGAAGAGCAGTACTTC. V and J are TRBV29-1 and TRBJ2-7, with D perhaps matching TRBD1 (6 bases). CDR3 size: 13 residues. The V and J ends lost 1 base and 7 bases respectively, with 14 bases between them. Per germline, CDR1 SQVTM and CDR2 ANQGSEA.

The chain recombines TRBV10-2 with TRBJ1-3; D may be TRBD1 (6 bases). V was shortened by 10 bases and J by 3 bases, with 19 bases between the two germline ends. Germline CDR1 reads WSHSY; CDR2 reads SAAADI. The CDR3 is 15 residues long. The CDR3 loop reads CATLGWGHSGNTIYF. DNA for the CDR3: TGCGCCACCCTAGGTTGGGGGCATAGTGGAAACACCATATATTTT.

V usage is TRBV19 and J usage is TRBJ1-1; 8 bases are shared with TRBD1. CDR1 and CDR2 (germline): LNHDA, SQIVND (reference sequence). The V gene end was trimmed by 10 bases and the J gene end by 5 bases; junction bases not matched to a gene: 12. The CDR3 extends over 14 amino acids. The CDR3: CATTSYRGETEAFF. CDR3 DNA: TGTGCCACCACATCGTACAGGGGGGAAACTGAAGCTTTCTTT.

The chain carries TRBV6-6 and TRBJ2-7; 8 nucleotides line up with TRBD2. Germline assignment: CDR1 MNHNY and CDR2 SVGAGI (reference sequence). V was pared by 6 bases and J by 0 bases, with 7 bases of the junction left unmatched. CDR3 size: 15 residues. CDR3 loop: CASSRTSGGSYEQYF. The CDR3 DNA follows: TGTGCCAGCAGCCGAACTAGCGGTGGCTCCTACGAGCAGTACTTC.

The chain couples TRBV28 to TRBJ1-1; tentative D call: TRBD1 (6 bases). V lost 6 bases to trimming and J lost 5 bases, with 10 bases between them. CDR1 and CDR2 from the germline V gene are MDHEN and SYDVKM. This CDR3 has 12 amino acids. DNA of the CDR3: TGTGCCAGCAGAGGGGGAAAGACTGAAGCTTTCTTT. Amino acids: CASRGGKTEAFF.

The CDR3 DNA follows: TGTGCCAGCAGCTCACAGCCCCCATCCCTAGCGGGAGTTAGAGGCGATGAGCAGTTCTTC. Encoded protein: CASSSQPPSLAGVRGDEQFF. The chain links TRBV5-4 to TRBJ2-1; 10 nucleotides agree with TRBD2. The CDR3 is 20 residues long. The V segment lost 3 bases and the J segment 8 bases; nucleotides outside the gene matches: 23. The V gene's germline CDR1 is SGHNT and CDR2 YYREEE (reference sequence).

The V and J genes are TRBV5-4 and TRBJ2-7; D perhaps matches TRBD2 (6 bases). In germline, CDR1 is SGHNT, CDR2 YYREEE (reference sequence). This CDR3 is built from 15 residues. V lost 4 bases and J lost 2, with 16 bases in between. The CDR3 protein is CASSPAGRATYEQYF. CDR3 nucleotide sequence: TGTGCCAGCAGCCCGGCGGGGCGCGCCACCTACGAGCAGTACTTC.

This clone has just a few counts. The rearrangement uses TRBV7-8 and TRBJ1-1; 8 positions agree with TRBD1. Per germline, CDR1 SGHVS and CDR2 FQNEAQ. V lost 0 bases to trimming and J lost 4 bases; unmatched junction nucleotides: 4. The CDR3 is 15 amino acids. CDR3 protein: CASSLAGQGLTEAFF. The CDR3 region has the DNA TGTGCCAGCAGCTTAGCTGGACAGGGCCTCACTGAAGCTTTCTTT.

The genes are TRBV7-9 and TRBJ1-1, with D perhaps matching TRBD1 (5 bases). Between the trimmed V and J ends, which lost 5 bases and 5 bases, there was a span of 12 bases. Germline V gives CDR1 SEHNR, CDR2 FQNEAQ (reference sequence). The CDR3 runs 13 residues. The CDR3 DNA reads as TGTGCCAGCAGCATTGGGGGGTTAACTGAAGCTTTCTTT. Translation: CASSIGGLTEAFF.

This chain uses TRBV5-4 with TRBJ1-1, with D tentatively TRBD1 (5 bases). Germline V gene sequence: CDR1 SGHNT, CDR2 YYREEE (reference sequence). The CDR3 is 15 residues long. Between the trimmed V and J ends, which lost 0 bases and 3 bases, there was a span of 12 bases. CDR3 sequence reads: CASSLDPRGDTEAFF. For the CDR3, the DNA is TGTGCCAGCAGCTTGGACCCCCGGGGGGACACTGAAGCTTTCTTT.

As to this clone: The germline gene is not matched at one end of the junction; a read error may be the cause. The chain recombines TRBV10-3 with TRBJ1-1; TRBD1 matches 8 bases. CDR1 is ENHRY and CDR2 is SYGVKD in the germline V gene. CDR3 length: 13 amino acids. Here the CDR3 reads CAISQGPDRALIF. The CDR3 DNA is TGTGCCATCAGCCAGGGACCGGACAGGGCTCTAATCTTT.

This clone showed up just a few times. The chain has TRBV19 and TRBJ1-1; the D is unclear. The V and J ends lost 6 bases and 5 bases respectively, with 13 bases between them. The CDR3 totals 13 residues. Germline CDR1 and CDR2: LNHDA and SQIVND (reference sequence). CDR3 nucleotide sequence: TGTGCCAGTAGCGGACGGGGAGTGACTGAAGCTTTCTTT. Protein product: CASSGRGVTEAFF.

The rearrangement uses TRBV27 and TRBJ2-7; perhaps TRBD1 as D (6 bases). Germline assignment: CDR1 MNHEY and CDR2 SMNVEV (reference sequence). The CDR3 totals 19 residues. The germline V and J ends were trimmed by 3 bases and 7 bases, with 31 bases remaining between them. The DNA for the CDR3 is TGTGCCAGCAGTTTGCCAACACTCAAAACGGGACACCGTACCGAGGAGCAGTACTTC. Translated: CASSLPTLKTGHRTEEQYF.

V is TRBV6-1 and J is TRBJ1-2; TRBD1 aligns across 8 bases. Per germline, CDR1 MNHNS and CDR2 SASEGT. CDR3 length: 15 residues. Trimming at V came to 5 bases and at J to 3 bases, leaving 8 bases not matched to a gene. The CDR3 loop reads CASSPQGVGHYGYTF. The CDR3, as DNA: TGTGCCAGCAGTCCACAGGGGGTCGGACACTATGGCTACACCTTC.

This chain links TRBV19 with TRBJ2-1, with 9 bases that match TRBD2. The junction had 14 bases not matched to a gene; V was cut back by 7 bases and J by 1 base. CDR1 is LNHDA and CDR2 is SQIVND in the germline V gene (reference sequence). There are 18 residues in the CDR3. CDR3 sequence (DNA): TGTGCCAGTAAAAAAGCGGGGCCGGCGGGAGGGTCCTACAATGAGCAGTTCTTC. Protein: CASKKAGPAGGSYNEQFF.

The chain couples TRBV5-4 to TRBJ2-5, with D hard to call. Trimming cost V 4 bases and J 1 base, with 17 bases left between them. The CDR3 totals 16 residues. The germline V gene encodes CDR1 SGHNT and CDR2 YYREEE (reference sequence). CDR3 in amino acids: CASSAGFTQLQETQYF. CDR3 in DNA: TGTGCCAGCAGCGCCGGGTTCACCCAGCTCCAAGAGACCCAGTACTTC.

This clone was observed once. This sequence joins TRBV4-1 and TRBJ2-1, with D uncertain. Germline CDR1 MGHRA, CDR2 YSYEKL. The CDR3 consists of 16 residues. V was trimmed by 3 bases and J by 4 bases, leaving 16 bases between them. CDR3 in amino acids: CASSQGSPFGYNEQFF. The DNA for the CDR3 is TGCGCCAGCAGCCAGGGTAGCCCCTTCGGGTACAATGAGCAGTTCTTC.

The chain recombines TRBV5-6 with TRBJ1-2, with TRBD1 as a possible D gene (5 bases). The CDR3 length is 14 residues. V lost 0 bases to trimming and J lost 6 bases, with 12 bases between them. CDR1 and CDR2 from the germline V gene are SGHDT and YYEEEE. The CDR3: CASSLESGKDGYTF. For the CDR3, the DNA is TGTGCCAGCAGCTTGGAGTCAGGGAAGGATGGCTACACCTTC.

The V and J genes are TRBV5-1 and TRBJ2-7; D possibly corresponds to TRBD2 (6 bases). Trimming took off 4 bases at V and 2 bases at J, with 13 bases between the two ends. Germline V lookup: CDR1 SGHRS, CDR2 YFSETQ. CDR3 length: 14 residues. Written as DNA, the CDR3 is TGCGCCAGCAGCGGTGGACTACTTACCTACGAGCAGTACTTC. Its translation: CASSGGLLTYEQYF.

The rearrangement uses TRBV27 and TRBJ1-2; 9 bases map to TRBD1. Germline V gene lookup returns CDR1 MNHEY and CDR2 SMNVEV (reference sequence). The CDR3 consists of 17 residues. V lost 5 bases, J lost 8 bases, and 18 bases stayed unmatched. CDR3: CASSPRPLRTGDAGYTF. CDR3 bases: TGTGCCAGCAGTCCGCGCCCCCTAAGGACAGGGGATGCCGGCTACACCTTC.

V is TRBV9 and J is TRBJ2-2, with TRBD2 as a possible D gene (7 bases). Trimming removed 0 bases at V and 7 bases at J, with 19 bases between. The CDR3 is 17 residues long. The germline V gene has CDR1 SGDLS and CDR2 YYNGEE. The DNA of the CDR3 is TGTGCCAGCAGCGTAGGCTCATCCAAGGGGGAGGGCGGGGAGCTGTTTTTT. Protein product: CASSVGSSKGEGGELFF.

This chain connects TRBV19 to TRBJ2-5; 7 bases agree with TRBD1. This CDR3 has 15 residues. Trimming cost V 6 bases and J 5 bases; bases outside gene matches: 12. Germline V gene lookup returns CDR1 LNHDA and CDR2 SQIVND (reference sequence). The CDR3 DNA is TGTGCCAGTAGCCGCAATACAGGGGTGGGGGAGACCCAGTACTTC. This translates into CASSRNTGVGETQYF. The whole variable domain, filled in from reference TRBV19 and TRBJ2-5, reads DGGITQSPKYLFRKEGQNVTLSCEQNLNHDAMYWYRQDPGQGLRLIYYSQIVNDFQKGDIAEGYSVSREKKESFPLTVTSAQKNPTAFYLCASSRNTGVGETQYFGPGTRLLVL.

V and J are TRBV5-1 and TRBJ2-7; a possible D gene is TRBD1 (5 bases). Trimming removed 0 bases at V and 7 bases at J, with 20 bases between. Looked up from germline, CDR1 is SGHRS and CDR2 is YFSETQ. The CDR3 extends over 16 amino acids. CDR3 region: CASSLASWTPNGEQYF. The CDR3 DNA is TGCGCCAGCAGCTTGGCGTCGTGGACACCGAATGGGGAGCAGTACTTC.

The DNA of the CDR3 is TGTGCCAGCAGACCGAACAGGGTTGAGGAGACCCAGTACTTC. This gives the protein CASRPNRVEETQYF. This sequence joins TRBV6-5 and TRBJ2-5; a possible D gene is TRBD1 (6 bases). The CDR3 runs 14 residues. V lost 6 bases, J lost 5 bases, and 16 bases lay in between. Germline CDR1 MNHEY, CDR2 SVGAGI.

The rearrangement joins TRBV19 to TRBJ2-6; 12 bases map to TRBD1. The CDR3 totals 21 residues. Trimming cost V 0 bases and J 1 base; bases outside gene matches: 10. Looked up from germline, CDR1 is LNHDA and CDR2 is SQIVND (reference sequence). This CDR3 reads CASSIDHWGTGGVSGANVLTF. CDR3 coding DNA: TGTGCCAGTAGTATAGATCATTGGGGGACAGGGGGCGTATCTGGGGCCAACGTCCTGACTTTC.

The rearrangement links TRBV27 to TRBJ2-7; TRBD1 aligns across 8 bases. Germline lookup yields CDR1 MNHEY and CDR2 SMNVEV (reference sequence). Trimming cost V 2 bases and J 2 bases; bases outside gene matches: 8. The CDR3 loop spans 16 amino acids. As DNA, the CDR3 is TGTGCCAGCAGTTTAAGACAGGGGCAGTTGACCTACGAGCAGTACTTC. The encoded protein is CASSLRQGQLTYEQYF.

This rearrangement joins TRBV4-1 to TRBJ1-2, with 7 bases that match TRBD1. The CDR3 has 14 residues. J gave up 4 bases and V 4 bases, and 6 bases lay outside the gene matches. Germline V CDR1 and CDR2: MGHRA, YSYEKL. The CDR3 protein is CASSPWDRIYGYTF. CDR3 bases: TGCGCCAGCAGCCCATGGGACAGAATCTATGGCTACACCTTC.